Shown below are 8 T cell receptor beta chains from a single sample sequenced in a study of cytotoxic CD8 clonotypes in ibrutinib-treated CLL. Profiled with immunoSEQ multiplex PCR; TCRdb holds only in-frame clones, not every one. The data contain 250,000 to 350,000 clones, 76% of them singletons. The material sequenced was PBMCs, taken at disease progression, from a patient treated with ibrutinib. These TCRs come from a human donor with chronic lymphocytic leukemia.

This chain uses TRBV7-2 with TRBJ2-7; D perhaps matches TRBD2 (5 bases). The V end lost 2 bases, the J end lost 7 bases, and 9 bases lay between the germline ends. The length of the CDR3 is 12 residues. Per germline, CDR1 SGHTA and CDR2 FQGNSA. CDR3 DNA: TGTGCCAGCAGCTTATCCGAGCGGGAGCAGTACTTC. It encodes CASSLSEREQYF.

The J gene is TRBJ2-5, the V gene TRBV9; D uncertain. The CDR3 has 13 amino acids. Trimming cost V 0 bases and J 5 bases, with 8 bases left between them. Per the germline V gene, CDR1 is SGDLS and CDR2 is YYNGEE. The CDR3 protein is CASSVGPRETQYF. The CDR3 DNA sequence: TGTGCCAGCAGCGTAGGCCCCAGGGAGACCCAGTACTTC.

The sample holds a few counts of this clone. At one boundary the junction diverges from the germline segment, which might be a read error. The same CDR3 can be traced to other DNA sequences in this sample. The chain joins TRBV9 to TRBJ2-3; no firm D call. The V gene's germline CDR1 is SGDLS and CDR2 YYNGEE. The length of the CDR3 is 15 residues. The CDR3 nucleotides are TGTGCCAGCAGCGTAGCTCTTGCCAGCACGGATACGCAGTATTTT. This translates into CASSVALASTDTQYF.

The chain joins TRBV7-9 to TRBJ2-2, with TRBD2 matching 12 bases. V lost 5 bases to trimming and J lost 5 bases; unmatched junction nucleotides: 3. This CDR3 has 15 residues. Germline CDR1 is SEHNR and CDR2 is FQNEAQ (reference sequence). CDR3 region: CASSPGLAGTGELFF. DNA for the CDR3: TGTGCCAGCAGCCCAGGACTAGCGGGGACCGGGGAGCTGTTTTTT.

The V call is TRBV7-2, the J call TRBJ2-1; maybe TRBD2 (6 bases). This CDR3 is 15 amino acids long. CDR1 and CDR2 from the germline V gene are SGHTA and FQGNSA. Trimming shortened V by 5 bases and J by 1 base, and 12 bases separated the two germline ends. The DNA for the CDR3 is TGTGCCAGCAGCGCGGACTACAGGTCCTACAATGAGCAGTTCTTC. This sequence encodes CASSADYRSYNEQFF.

This rearrangement joins TRBV6-5 to TRBJ2-3; 9 bases fit TRBD2. Trimming removed 6 bases from V and 2 bases from J; junction bases left unmatched: 6. Germline loops: CDR1 MNHEY, CDR2 SVGAGI. There are 15 residues in the CDR3. The CDR3 bases are TGTGCCAGCAGCCTGACTAGCGGAGACACAGATACGCAGTATTTT. This encodes CASSLTSGDTDTQYF.

This sequence joins TRBV19 and TRBJ1-5; 7 positions agree with TRBD1. The CDR3 has 15 residues. Germline CDR1 and CDR2: LNHDA and SQIVND (reference sequence). After removal of 3 bases from V and 1 base from J, the junction contained 3 bases not matched to a gene. CDR3 protein: CASSIQGVSNQPQHF. CDR3 sequence (DNA): TGTGCCAGTAGTATTCAGGGGGTCAGCAATCAGCCCCAGCATTTT.

CDR3 bases: TGTGCCAGCAGAGTAGACTCGGGCTACGAGCAGTACTTC. It specifies CASRVDSGYEQYF. V gene TRBV2 combines with J gene TRBJ2-7, with D hard to call. Germline values: CDR1 SNHLY, CDR2 FYNNEI. The CDR3 is 13 amino acids. Trimming took 6 bases from V and 3 from J, leaving 12 bases between them. The entire variable domain, with the rest obtained from reference TRBV2 and TRBJ2-7, is as follows: EPEVTQTPSHQVTQMGQEVILRCVPISNHLYFYWYRQILGQKVEFLVSFYNNEISEKSEIFDDQFSVERPDGSNFTLKIRSTKLEDSAMYFCASRVDSGYEQYFGPGTRLTVT.